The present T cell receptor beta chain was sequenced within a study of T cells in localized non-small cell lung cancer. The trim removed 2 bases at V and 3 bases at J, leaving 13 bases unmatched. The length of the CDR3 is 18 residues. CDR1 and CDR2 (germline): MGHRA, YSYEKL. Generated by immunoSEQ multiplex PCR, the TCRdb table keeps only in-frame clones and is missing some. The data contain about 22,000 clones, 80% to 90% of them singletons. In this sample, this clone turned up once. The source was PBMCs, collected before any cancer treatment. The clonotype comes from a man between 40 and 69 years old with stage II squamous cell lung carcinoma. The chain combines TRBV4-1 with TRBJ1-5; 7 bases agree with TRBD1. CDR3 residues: CASSQTPLRQGFNQPQHF. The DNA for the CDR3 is TGCGCCAGCAGCCAAACCCCCCTCCGACAGGGCTTCAATCAGCCCCAGCATTTT.